This T cell receptor beta chain was captured in a study of blood T cell repertoires in COVID-19. Across the whole study: COVID-19 samples, acute and convalescent, were from the United States, Italy and Spain. Sources were T cells, B-cell-depleted T cells, or PBMCs; the material itself was cDNA or gDNA.

After removal of 7 bases from V and 3 bases from J, the junction contained 9 bases not matched to a gene. This CDR3 spans 14 amino acids. CDR1 SQVTM and CDR2 ANQGSEA come from the germline V gene. In the source study's methods: It was from reference gene primer amplification that nucleated cell counts were estimated. Repertoires were generated with immunoSEQ multiplex PCR, while TCRdb's copy carries only in-frame clones and drops some. V and J calls plus clone size are reproduced from that table; the DNA served to infer D and trimming. The sample includes under 200,000 clones, about 83% of them seen just once.

The rearrangement joins TRBV29-1 to TRBJ2-1; the match to TRBD2 covers 7 bases. The TCR originated in a man aged 65-85 years who had recovered from COVID-19. Sequencing was done on a sample of peripheral blood. The CDR3 loop is CSAGLESVYNEQFF. The CDR3, as DNA: TGCAGCGCTGGACTAGAGTCAGTCTACAATGAGCAGTTCTTC.